Detailed here is one TCR beta chain. The target antigen is unknown. A much bigger clone sits one base away, suggesting this may be a read error. Germline-derived CDR1 and CDR2 are LNHDA and SQIVND (reference sequence). The CDR3 loop spans 14 amino acids. V gave up 5 bases and J gave up 7 bases, with 15 bases separating them. The sample comes from a study of siplizumab effects on memory and regulatory T cells. The overall study: Run as pairs, the mixed lymphocyte reactions received siplizumab at 0.95 to 1 ug/mL or no drug.

Study conclusions and caveats: Whether proliferating Tregs in siplizumab cultures suppress was not functionally confirmed. Naive T cells, seemingly more diverse than memory cells, seemed major alloresponse contributors. Siplizumab significantly decreased alloreactive sequences from unstimulated CD4+ memory cells.

As described, mixed lymphocyte reaction cells underwent coculture at 37°C for a duration of six to seven days. TCRdb keeps only in-frame clones here, not all; method: immunoSEQ multiplex PCR. The sample records about 15,000 clones, approximately 45% being singletons. J is TRBJ2-1 and V is TRBV19, with unresolved D. This clonotype was sampled from a human donor in good health; the cells came from an allogeneic mixed lymphocyte reaction. Some clones in this sample may be carry-over from other donors' samples. Sequencing was done on a sample of CFSE-low (dividing) CD4+ T cells sorted from an allogeneic mixed lymphocyte reaction. The CDR3 loop reads CASSRRARWNEQFF. CDR3 DNA sequence: TGTGCCAGTAGTCGAAGGGCTAGGTGGAATGAGCAGTTCTTC.